A selection of T cell receptor beta chains follows, all from one sample in a study of T cell responses to AZD1222 COVID-19 vaccine. Only in-frame clones appear in the TCRdb table, and some are missing; sequencing was by immunoSEQ multiplex PCR. The sample has approximately 110,000 clones, about nine tenths seen once. This specimen was peripheral blood, taken on day 0 of AZD1222 vaccination. These TCRs come from an adult in good health. Each CDR3 is given with its conserved first and last residue. Fields, in order: clone size, D gene, V gene, CDR3 length, J gene, CDR3 DNA, CDR3 protein. A D gene is named only where the DNA matches it firmly. Not every row has a clone size; where given, it reads once, few, many or a size class.

abundance: -; d_gene: -; v_gene: TRBV9; len: 17; j_gene: TRBJ2-3; CDR3nt: TGTGCCAGCAGCGTAGAGGGGGAACCTCGGTACTGGAATACGCAGTATTTT; CDR3aa: CASSVEGEPRYWNTQYF
abundance: -; d_gene: -; v_gene: TRBV6-2/TRBV6-3; len: 14; j_gene: TRBJ1-2; CDR3nt: TGTGCCAGCAGCAAGGGCAGGGCGGACTATGGCTACACCTTC; CDR3aa: CASSKGRADYGYTF
abundance: -; d_gene: TRBD1; v_gene: TRBV18; len: 15; j_gene: TRBJ1-2; CDR3nt: TGTGCCAGCTCACCCATAACCGGGACAGGGGCCTTCTACACCTTC; CDR3aa: CASSPITGTGAFYTF
abundance: -; d_gene: -; v_gene: TRBV18; len: 15; j_gene: TRBJ2-3; CDR3nt: TGTGCCAGCTCACCAGGAGCCTCCTCCACAGATACGCAGTATTTT; CDR3aa: CASSPGASSTDTQYF
abundance: -; d_gene: TRBD1; v_gene: TRBV6-2/TRBV6-3; len: 16; j_gene: TRBJ2-7; CDR3nt: TGTGCCAGCAGTTACCCAGGACAGGGGCGTGGGTACGAGCAGTACTTC; CDR3aa: CASSYPGQGRGYEQYF
abundance: once; d_gene: TRBD1; v_gene: TRBV6-5; len: 15; j_gene: TRBJ2-2; CDR3nt: TGTGCCAGCAGCCTCGGGACAGGGGTAACCGGGGAGCTGTTTTTT; CDR3aa: CASSLGTGVTGELFF
abundance: -; d_gene: -; v_gene: TRBV7-2; len: 12; j_gene: TRBJ2-5; CDR3nt: TGTGCCAGCAGCTACACCGGGGAGACCCAGTACTTC; CDR3aa: CASSYTGETQYF
abundance: -; d_gene: -; v_gene: TRBV6-2/TRBV6-3; len: 16; j_gene: TRBJ2-3; CDR3nt: TGTGCCAGCAGTTACCGGGTTTCCGTAGTCGCAGATACGCAGTATTTT; CDR3aa: CASSYRVSVVADTQYF
abundance: -; d_gene: -; v_gene: TRBV5-4; len: 13; j_gene: TRBJ1-1; CDR3nt: TGTGCCAGCAGCCCTACAGCGAACACTGAAGCTTTCTTT; CDR3aa: CASSPTANTEAFF
abundance: -; d_gene: -; v_gene: TRBV4-1; len: 16; j_gene: TRBJ2-7; CDR3nt: TGCGCCAGCAGCCAAGAAGTCAGGAGCCAAGGCTACGAGCAGTACTTC; CDR3aa: CASSQEVRSQGYEQYF
abundance: -; d_gene: TRBD1; v_gene: TRBV23-1; len: 18; j_gene: TRBJ1-3; CDR3nt: TGCGCCAGCAGCGCTACCGGGACAGGATCATACTCTGGAAACACCATATATTTT; CDR3aa: CASSATGTGSYSGNTIYF
abundance: -; d_gene: -; v_gene: TRBV28; len: 12; j_gene: TRBJ1-1; CDR3nt: TGTGCCAGCAGTTTCCCCCATGCTGAAGCTTTCTTT; CDR3aa: CASSFPHAEAFF
abundance: -; d_gene: TRBD1; v_gene: TRBV5-1; len: 15; j_gene: TRBJ1-2; CDR3nt: TGCGCCAGCAACCCAGGGACAGGGGGTAGCTATGGCTACACCTTC; CDR3aa: CASNPGTGGSYGYTF
abundance: -; d_gene: TRBD1; v_gene: TRBV5-5; len: 14; j_gene: TRBJ1-1; CDR3nt: TGTGCCAGCAGCCGACAGGGAAGCTACACTGAAGCTTTCTTT; CDR3aa: CASSRQGSYTEAFF
abundance: -; d_gene: -; v_gene: TRBV12-5; len: 12; j_gene: TRBJ1-2; CDR3nt: TGTGCTAGTGGTTTATCGATCTATGGCTACACCTTC; CDR3aa: CASGLSIYGYTF
abundance: once; d_gene: -; v_gene: TRBV12-3/TRBV12-4; len: 13; j_gene: TRBJ1-1; CDR3nt: TGTGCCAGCAGTCCCCTGGGGTACACTGAAGCTTTCTTT; CDR3aa: CASSPLGYTEAFF
abundance: -; d_gene: -; v_gene: TRBV29-1; len: 12; j_gene: TRBJ1-2; CDR3nt: TGCAGCGTTCTAACAGGGCCTGAAGGCTACACCTTC; CDR3aa: CSVLTGPEGYTF
abundance: -; d_gene: -; v_gene: TRBV5-5; len: 13; j_gene: TRBJ2-7; CDR3nt: TGTGCCAGTATCGACAGGATGAGACACGAGCAGTACTTC; CDR3aa: CASIDRMRHEQYF
abundance: -; d_gene: -; v_gene: TRBV10-1; len: 13; j_gene: TRBJ1-4; CDR3nt: TGCGCCACCATTGGACAAGACAATGAAAAACTGTTTTTT; CDR3aa: CATIGQDNEKLFF
abundance: -; d_gene: TRBD1; v_gene: TRBV27; len: 15; j_gene: TRBJ1-6; CDR3nt: TGTGCCAGCAGTCCCGTGGACAGGGTGCATTCACCCCTCCACTTT; CDR3aa: CASSPVDRVHSPLHF
abundance: -; d_gene: TRBD2; v_gene: TRBV7-6; len: 16; j_gene: TRBJ2-3; CDR3nt: TGTGCCAGCAGCCCCTACCTAGCGGGGAGCACAGATACGCAGTATTTT; CDR3aa: CASSPYLAGSTDTQYF
abundance: -; d_gene: -; v_gene: TRBV30; len: 14; j_gene: TRBJ2-1; CDR3nt: TGTGCCTGGTCCCGGGGACTGGCGAACAATGAGCAGTTCTTC; CDR3aa: CAWSRGLANNEQFF
abundance: few; d_gene: -; v_gene: TRBV19; len: 16; j_gene: TRBJ1-5; CDR3nt: TGTGCCAGTAGTATTCTCGGGGGGGGAGTCAATCAGCCCCAGCATTTT; CDR3aa: CASSILGGGVNQPQHF
abundance: -; d_gene: -; v_gene: TRBV5-6; len: 17; j_gene: TRBJ1-4; CDR3nt: TGTGCCAGCAGCCCGGGAGGGAGCTATGCAACTAATGAAAAACTGTTTTTT; CDR3aa: CASSPGGSYATNEKLFF
abundance: -; d_gene: -; v_gene: TRBV4-3; len: 14; j_gene: TRBJ1-1; CDR3nt: TGCGCCAGCAGCCAAGAATACGGGAGCACTGAAGCTTTCTTT; CDR3aa: CASSQEYGSTEAFF
abundance: -; d_gene: -; v_gene: TRBV29-1; len: 8; j_gene: TRBJ2-3; CDR3nt: TGCAGCGTAGAATCGGGTCTTTTT; CDR3aa: CSVESGLF
abundance: -; d_gene: -; v_gene: TRBV19; len: 15; j_gene: TRBJ2-5; CDR3nt: TGTGCCAGTAGCCTTGGGCAGGGTAGGCAAGAGACCCAGTACTTC; CDR3aa: CASSLGQGRQETQYF
abundance: few; d_gene: TRBD1; v_gene: TRBV5-4; len: 17; j_gene: TRBJ1-3; CDR3nt: TGTGCCAGCAGCTCACAGACAGGGTCGTTCTCTGGAAACACCATATATTTT; CDR3aa: CASSSQTGSFSGNTIYF